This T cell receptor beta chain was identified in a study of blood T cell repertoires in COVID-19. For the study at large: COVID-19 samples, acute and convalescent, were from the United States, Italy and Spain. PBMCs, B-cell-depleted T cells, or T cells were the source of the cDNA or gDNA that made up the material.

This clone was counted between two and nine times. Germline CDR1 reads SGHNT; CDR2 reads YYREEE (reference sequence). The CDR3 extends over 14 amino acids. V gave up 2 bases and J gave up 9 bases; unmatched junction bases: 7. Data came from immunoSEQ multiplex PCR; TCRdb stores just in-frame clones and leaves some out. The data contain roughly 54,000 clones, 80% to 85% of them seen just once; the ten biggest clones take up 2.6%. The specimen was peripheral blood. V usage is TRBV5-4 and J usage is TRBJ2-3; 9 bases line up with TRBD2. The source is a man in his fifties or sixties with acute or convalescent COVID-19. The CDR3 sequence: CASSFSGSIRTQYF. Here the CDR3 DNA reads TGTGCCAGCAGCTTTAGCGGGAGTATCCGGACGCAGTATTTT.